This TCR beta chain was obtained from a study of T cells after yellow fever vaccination. Study-level points and caveats: Only a minor proportion of clonotypes was detected across both CD4 and CD8 compartments.

This CDR3 region has 16 residues. Germline assignment: CDR1 SEHNR and CDR2 FQNEAQ (reference sequence). Trimming took 1 base from V and 0 from J, leaving 10 bases between them. Researchers made TCR cDNA using 5'RACE template switching, and this step added a universal primer site and UMIs. Via MiXCR, TCRdb re-called the 5' RACE reads, giving one row per CDR3 protein. Seen here are about 170,000 distinct CDR3 sequences, approximately 10% observed once, and the top ten hold 36%. Note on this clonotype: Its target is not known.

The sample consisted of CD8+ T cells sorted from PBMCs, taken 15 days after the yellow fever booster vaccination. The source of this sequence is a man younger than 35 who received the YFV17D yellow fever vaccine. The rearrangement joins TRBV7-9 to TRBJ1-5; unclear D gene. The CDR3 region has the DNA TGTGCCAGCAGCTTAGGCCCGCTTCATAGCAATCAGCCCCAGCATTTT. Encoded protein: CASSLGPLHSNQPQHF.